A selection of T cell receptor beta chains follows, all from one sample in a study of a mutant IDH1 vaccine in newly diagnosed glioma. Sequencing was performed with immunoSEQ multiplex PCR; in TCRdb, only in-frame clones are kept and a portion is missing. Of about 67,000 clones detected, 80% to 90% appear once; the ten largest clones hold approximately 4.5%. Sequenced material: peripheral blood mononuclear cells (PBMCs), taken from a glioma patient treated with radiotherapy, temozolomide or both. The receptors stem from a woman between 18 and 29 years old with glioma. Some clones in this sample may be carry-over from other donors' samples. CDR3s include the opening cysteine and the closing phenylalanine or tryptophan. The order of the fields is clone size, V gene, D gene, J gene, CDR3 DNA, CDR3 protein. D genes are given only for firm matches. Size is stated for part of the rows, as once, few or many counts, or as a class when the clone is expanded.

-	TRBV7-2	-	TRBJ2-4	TGTGCCAGCAGCTCGCTAGCAGTTTCATGGGACATTCAGTACTTC	CASSSLAVSWDIQYF
-	TRBV5-5	-	TRBJ1-1	TGTGCCAGCAGCCGCCCTCTAGAAGTCGAAGCTTTCTTT	CASSRPLEVEAFF
-	TRBV6-5	TRBD2	TRBJ2-7	TGTGCCAGCAGTTACTCATGGGCTAGCGGGAGTTTTGAGCAGTACTTC	CASSYSWASGSFEQYF
-	TRBV6-1	-	TRBJ1-5	TGTGCCAGCACCACGGGGGGGGGCAATCAGCCCCAGCATTTT	CASTTGGGNQPQHF
-	TRBV7-9	-	TRBJ2-2	TGTGCCAGCAGCTTAGTGCCTACCGGGGAGCTGTTTTTT	CASSLVPTGELFF
few	TRBV9	-	TRBJ1-1	TGTGCCAGCAGCGTAGGTCAGGGCGGATACACTGAAGCTTTCTTT	CASSVGQGGYTEAFF
few	TRBV19	-	TRBJ2-2	TGTGCCAGTAGCGTGACAGGGAACACCGGGGAGCTGTTTTTT	CASSVTGNTGELFF
-	TRBV5-5	-	TRBJ2-7	TGTGCCAGCAGCGTCCGGGACTCTGTCTACGAGCAGTACTTC	CASSVRDSVYEQYF
once	TRBV5-6	-	TRBJ1-5	TGTGCCAGCAGCTTTTGGGGCACAGCCTCGGGTCAGCCCCAGCATTTT	CASSFWGTASGQPQHF
-	TRBV9	-	TRBJ2-7	TGTGCCAGCGGGGGCGCCTCCTCCTACGAGCAGTACTTC	CASGGASSYEQYF
-	TRBV6-5	-	TRBJ1-1	TGTGCCAGCGGGACTTCGACTGGAGAAGCTTTCTTT	CASGTSTGEAFF
-	TRBV7-3	TRBD1	TRBJ2-3	TGTGCCAGCAGCTTTGGACAGGGGAGTGTGGATACGCAGTATTTT	CASSFGQGSVDTQYF
-	TRBV27	-	TRBJ2-2	TGTGCCAGCAGTGGCCCGGGACACCCGAACACCGGGGAGCTGTTTTTT	CASSGPGHPNTGELFF
-	TRBV11-2	-	TRBJ2-7	TGTGCCAGCAGTCTGGAGCATCACGAGCAGTACTTC	CASSLEHHEQYF
-	TRBV5-1	TRBD1	TRBJ1-1	TGCGCCAGCAGCTTAAAACAGGGGGGCACTGAAGCTTTCTTT	CASSLKQGGTEAFF
-	TRBV11-3	-	TRBJ2-7	TGTGCCAGCAGCCCCCCGGGCAGGGGCGCCTACGAGCAGTACTTC	CASSPPGRGAYEQYF
-	TRBV27	TRBD1	TRBJ2-7	TGTGCCAGCAGTTCCGGGACAGGGAAGGGCGAGCAGTACTTC	CASSSGTGKGEQYF
-	TRBV14	-	TRBJ1-1	TGTGCCAGCAGCCAAGGGACCTGGGAAGCTTTCTTT	CASSQGTWEAFF
-	TRBV5-4	TRBD1	TRBJ1-2	TGTGCCAGCAGCATCGGACAGGGCTATGGCTACACCTTC	CASSIGQGYGYTF
-	TRBV7-9	-	TRBJ1-5	TGTGCCAGCAGCCGAGCGGGAACTAGCAATCAGCCCCAGCATTTT	CASSRAGTSNQPQHF
-	TRBV7-6	-	TRBJ2-7	TGTGCCAGCAGCTTAGAAGGTGCAACCTCCTACGAGCAGTACTTC	CASSLEGATSYEQYF
-	TRBV6-5	TRBD2	TRBJ2-1	TGTGCCAGCAGTCCCCTCGGCGGGGGCAATGAGCAGTTCTTC	CASSPLGGGNEQFF
-	TRBV7-8	-	TRBJ1-1	TGTGCCAGCAGCTTAGCGGAAGGGACTGAAGCTTTCTTT	CASSLAEGTEAFF
-	TRBV5-1	-	TRBJ2-5	TGCGCCAGCAGCTTGGCGCAGGGCCCGGAGACCCAGTACTTC	CASSLAQGPETQYF
-	TRBV6-1	TRBD1	TRBJ1-1	TGTGCCAGCAGTGAAAACAGGGGCGCTTCTTTCTTT	CASSENRGASFF
once	TRBV10-1	-	TRBJ2-7	TGCGCCAGCAGTTCTCCGGGACGCTACGAGCAGTACTTC	CASSSPGRYEQYF
-	TRBV29-1	-	TRBJ2-1	TGCAGCGTTGCGGGGAATGAGCAGTTCTTC	CSVAGNEQFF
-	TRBV7-9	-	TRBJ1-5	TGTGCCAGCAGCTTAGCCGGGGATAGCAATCAGCCCCAGCATTTT	CASSLAGDSNQPQHF
-	TRBV9	-	TRBJ2-2	TGTGCCAGCAGCTTACTTGGGGGATACACCGGGGAGCTGTTTTTT	CASSLLGGYTGELFF
-	TRBV9	TRBD1	TRBJ1-6	TGTGCCAGCAGCGGGGGGACAGGGGGAAATTCACCCCTCCACTTT	CASSGGTGGNSPLHF
once	TRBV5-1	TRBD1	TRBJ1-1	TGCGCCAGCAGCTTGGCCCCTACTTCGACAGGGGGCGGTGAAGCTTTCTTT	CASSLAPTSTGGGEAFF
-	TRBV7-9	TRBD1	TRBJ2-1	TGTGCCAGCAGCTTAAGCGCAGGGGGCCCAACCTACAATGAGCAGTTCTTC	CASSLSAGGPTYNEQFF
-	TRBV19	TRBD1	TRBJ1-1	TGTGCCAGTAGGATACAGGGGGTGAACACTGAAGCTTTCTTT	CASRIQGVNTEAFF
once	TRBV2	TRBD2	TRBJ2-5	TGTGCCAGCGGGACTAGCGGGAAGGGGCAAGAGACCCAGTACTTC	CASGTSGKGQETQYF
-	TRBV7-8	TRBD1	TRBJ2-7	TGTGCCAGCAGTTTACAGGGGGCGTATCGCGAGCAGTACTTC	CASSLQGAYREQYF
few	TRBV9	TRBD1	TRBJ1-3	TGTGCCAGCAGCGTAGGGGGACAGGCCAGCTCTGGAAACACCATATATTTT	CASSVGGQASSGNTIYF
-	TRBV19	-	TRBJ1-1	TGTGCCAGTAGTATAATTCCCACTGAAGCTTTCTTT	CASSIIPTEAFF
few	TRBV19	TRBD1	TRBJ1-2	TGTGCCGGATACAGGGGAATCGGCTATGGCTACACCTTC	CAGYRGIGYGYTF
-	TRBV6-5	-	TRBJ1-6	TGTGCCAGCAGTTACGAAGCATCCTATAATTCACCCCTCCACTTT	CASSYEASYNSPLHF
-	TRBV19	-	TRBJ1-1	TGTGCCAGTAGTACGACCGGAGGTTACACTGAAGCTTTCTTT	CASSTTGGYTEAFF
-	TRBV6-5	TRBD1	TRBJ1-4	TGTGCCAGCAGATGGACAGGGCGCTACGATGAAAAACTGTTTTTT	CASRWTGRYDEKLFF
-	TRBV5-1	-	TRBJ2-2	TGCGCCAGCAGCTTGACAACAGGAAACACCGGGGAGCTGTTTTTT	CASSLTTGNTGELFF
once	TRBV9	TRBD2	TRBJ2-7	TGTGCCAGCAGCGCCGGGACTAGGGGGAATGAGCAGTACTTC	CASSAGTRGNEQYF
-	TRBV9	-	TRBJ2-3	TGTGCCAGCAGCGGTACCGGGACCCGCGCAGATACGCAGTATTTT	CASSGTGTRADTQYF
once	TRBV5-1	-	TRBJ2-3	TGCGCCAGCAGCTTGGACAGTCTTGCGCAGTATTTT	CASSLDSLAQYF
-	TRBV5-1	-	TRBJ2-7	TGCGCCAGCAGCTTGGGGGTGGGTGCCTACGAGCAGTACTTC	CASSLGVGAYEQYF
-	TRBV4-3	-	TRBJ2-7	TGCGCCAGCACCCAAAAAATGGACTCCTACGAGCAGTACTTC	CASTQKMDSYEQYF
-	TRBV4-3	-	TRBJ1-2	TGCGCCAGCAGCCCTTCTACCGGGACACCTAACTATGGCTACACCTTC	CASSPSTGTPNYGYTF
-	TRBV6-6	-	TRBJ2-7	TGTGCCAGCAGCCGTGGGGAATGGCAGTACTTC	CASSRGEWQYF
-	TRBV6-4	TRBD2	TRBJ2-1	TGTGCCAGCAGTGACTCTGTGACTAGCGGGAGTAGGGAGCAGTTCTTC	CASSDSVTSGSREQFF
-	TRBV6-5	-	TRBJ2-1	TGTGCCAGCAGTTACAGGTCTGGGTACAATGAGCAGTTCTTC	CASSYRSGYNEQFF
-	TRBV6-5	-	TRBJ1-1	TGTGCCAGCAGTTACTCTCGGGAGTTGGGGCTTGAAGCTTTCTTT	CASSYSRELGLEAFF
-	TRBV5-4	-	TRBJ2-7	TGTGCCAGCAGCCTCCCGAGCTACGAGCAGTACTTC	CASSLPSYEQYF
-	TRBV6-6	TRBD1	TRBJ1-4	TGTGCCAGCATCCCGGGACAGCCTAATGAAAAACTGTTTTTT	CASIPGQPNEKLFF
few	TRBV4-2	-	TRBJ1-1	TGTGCCAGCAGCCAAGAGGGCGACACTGAAGCTTTCTTT	CASSQEGDTEAFF
-	TRBV10-3	TRBD1	TRBJ2-7	TGTGCCATCAGTGAGGCGGGATACAGGGGGGCAAACTACGAGCAGTACTTC	CAISEAGYRGANYEQYF
-	TRBV6-6	-	TRBJ1-2	TGTGCCAGCAGCCAGGGTCATGGCTACACCTTC	CASSQGHGYTF
few	TRBV5-1	TRBD1	TRBJ1-5	TGCGCCAGCAGCTTGGGGACAGGGGGCAGGGGCAATCAGCCCCAGCATTTT	CASSLGTGGRGNQPQHF
-	TRBV29-1	TRBD1	TRBJ2-2	TGCAGCGTTATGAAGTATATGAGACAGGGGGCGCAAACCGGGGAGCTGTTTTTT	CSVMKYMRQGAQTGELFF